This T cell receptor beta chain emerged from a study of shared clonotypes between healthy human individuals. Using immunoSEQ multiplex PCR, the repertoire was profiled, and TCRdb retains in-frame clones only, with some absent. The sample holds about 470,000 clones, about 76% seen once. Sequenced input: PBMCs. This TCR was sampled from a woman aged 40 to 50 in good health. Some clones in this sample may be carry-over from other donors' samples.

CDR3 sequence reads: CATLRAVNTGELFF. The CDR3 DNA reads TGTGCCACTCTTCGGGCCGTTAACACCGGGGAGCTGTTTTTT. V usage is TRBV2 and J usage is TRBJ2-2, with D unclear. Germline-derived CDR1 and CDR2 are SNHLY and FYNNEI. V dropped 10 bases and J dropped 2 bases, with 14 bases sitting between them. The CDR3 is made up of 14 amino acids.